This entry lists 10 T cell receptor beta chains sequenced from one sample in a study of technical replicates of blood from several donors. The data were produced by immunoSEQ multiplex PCR, yet TCRdb's version contains in-frame clones alone and is incomplete. The table records 80,000 to 90,000 clones, roughly 94% of them present only once. The material sequenced was T cells isolated from PBMCs. The receptors were gathered from a human donor in good health.

The genes are TRBV6-1 and TRBJ1-1, with D unresolved. There are 13 residues in the CDR3. Trimming cost V 7 bases and J 0 bases, with 9 bases left between them. The V gene's germline CDR1 is MNHNS and CDR2 SASEGT. CDR3 protein: CASTMRVNTEAFF. The CDR3 bases are TGTGCCAGCACTATGAGGGTGAACACTGAAGCTTTCTTT.

Here the CDR3 DNA reads TGTGCCAGCAGCCCACGGGGGGCCTATGGCTACACCTTC. Its protein product is CASSPRGAYGYTF. The genes are TRBV5-5 and TRBJ1-2, with D maybe TRBD1 (6 bases). The V end lost 4 bases, the J end lost 4 bases, and 11 bases lay between the germline ends. Germline V gives CDR1 SGHKS, CDR2 YYEKEE (reference sequence). The CDR3 runs 13 residues.

The chain uses TRBV30 and TRBJ2-7, with a tentative D call TRBD2 (6 bases). Germline V lookup: CDR1 GTSNPN, CDR2 SVGIG (reference sequence). V shed 3 bases and J shed 6 bases, with 18 bases lying between them. The CDR3 has 14 residues. CDR3 region: CAWRAGGARVEQYF. CDR3 bases: TGTGCCTGGAGGGCTGGCGGGGCACGGGTCGAGCAGTACTTC.

The chain employs TRBV28 and TRBJ2-5, with 9 bases identical to TRBD1. Unmatched junction bases numbered 4, after V lost 6 bases and J lost 5 bases. The V gene's germline CDR1 is MDHEN and CDR2 SYDVKM. The CDR3 extends over 13 amino acids. The CDR3: CASSLGTGETQYF. CDR3 in DNA: TGTGCCAGCAGCTTAGGGACAGGGGAGACCCAGTACTTC.

This clone was recorded only once. This chain's CDR3 is CASSLQIRQPQHF. CDR3 nucleotide sequence: TGTGCCAGTAGCCTACAGATTCGTCAGCCCCAGCATTTT. This rearrangement joins TRBV19 to TRBJ1-5; D is unclear. CDR1 LNHDA and CDR2 SQIVND come from the germline V gene (reference sequence). There are 13 residues in the CDR3. V gave up 6 bases and J gave up 6 bases, with 12 bases separating them.

This clone was observed a single time. The J gene is TRBJ2-7, the V gene TRBV7-6, with 9 positions matching TRBD2. CDR3 size: 17 residues. Germline V gene data show CDR1 as SGHVS and CDR2 as FNYEAQ. Unmatched junction bases numbered 13, after V lost 5 bases and J lost 2 bases. Here the CDR3 reads CASSVGPSGDTTYEQYF. The CDR3 region has the DNA TGTGCCAGCAGCGTCGGGCCTAGCGGGGATACAACCTACGAGCAGTACTTC.

V and J are TRBV5-1 and TRBJ2-2, with 9 bases fitting TRBD2. CDR1 is SGHRS, CDR2 YFSETQ, per germline. This CDR3 contains 16 residues. The junction had 6 bases not matched to a gene; V was cut back by 2 bases and J by 4 bases. CDR3 nucleotide sequence: TGCGCCAGCAGCTTAGTCGCGGGAGGGGGCACCGGGGAGCTGTTTTTT. It translates to CASSLVAGGGTGELFF.

The chain carries TRBV5-4 and TRBJ1-2, with unresolved D. The CDR3 is made up of 13 amino acids. Trimming left V 0 bases short and J 4 bases short, with 7 bases between. CDR1 and CDR2 (germline): SGHNT, YYREEE (reference sequence). CDR3 residues: CASSLEATYGYTF. CDR3 DNA: TGTGCCAGCAGCTTGGAAGCTACCTATGGCTACACCTTC.

The CDR3 DNA follows: TGTGCCAGCAGTGACGGGGACCCAGGGGAAACAGAGACCCAGTACTTC. Translation gives CASSDGDPGETETQYF. V gene TRBV2 combines with J gene TRBJ2-5; D might be TRBD1 (6 bases). Germline V gives CDR1 SNHLY, CDR2 FYNNEI. The V end lost 3 bases, the J end lost 4 bases, and 18 bases lay between the germline ends. The CDR3 has 16 amino acids.

V usage is TRBV2 and J usage is TRBJ1-4; no clear D. Trimming removed 5 bases at V and 7 bases at J, with 2 bases between. The length of the CDR3 is 10 residues. Per the germline V gene, CDR1 is SNHLY and CDR2 is FYNNEI. This CDR3 is CASSREKLFF. The CDR3 DNA reads TGTGCCAGCAGTCGTGAAAAACTGTTTTTT.